The 5 T cell receptor beta chains below come from one sample, sequenced in a study of blood T cell repertoires in COVID-19. Produced via immunoSEQ multiplex PCR; TCRdb's table is partial and in-frame only. The data contain 310,000 or so clones, roughly 86% of them singletons. Input material: PBMCs or T cells enriched from blood (not recorded which). These receptors were taken from a woman between 18 and 29 years old who had recovered from COVID-19.

This chain connects TRBV7-2 to TRBJ1-2; 7 bases align to TRBD1. There are 13 residues in the CDR3. V lost 5 bases and J lost 4; bases outside the gene matches: 4. CDR1 and CDR2 from the germline V gene are SGHTA and FQGNSA. The CDR3 coding sequence is TGTGCCAGCAGCCCCGGGACAGCCTATGGCTACACCTTC. It yields the protein CASSPGTAYGYTF.

This chain joins TRBV12-5 and TRBJ2-5; D possibly corresponds to TRBD1 (6 bases). V was pared by 4 bases and J by 3 bases, with 15 bases between. Germline loops: CDR1 LGHNT, CDR2 FRNRAP. The CDR3 consists of 15 residues. The DNA for the CDR3 is TGTGCTAGTGGTTCCAGCAGGGGCTTGGAAGAGACCCAGTACTTC. Its translation is CASGSSRGLEETQYF.

The chain recombines TRBV3-1 (or the pseudogene TRBV3-2) with TRBJ2-2; 9 bases fit TRBD1. Germline V gives CDR1 LGHDT, CDR2 YNNKEL (reference sequence). Unmatched junction bases numbered 8, after V lost 5 bases and J lost 7 bases. The CDR3 contains 15 residues. The CDR3 sequence is CASSDGQGTIGELFF. The DNA for the CDR3 is TGTGCCAGCAGCGATGGACAGGGGACCATCGGGGAGCTGTTTTTT.

The chain is built from TRBV3-1 (or the pseudogene TRBV3-2) and TRBJ1-1, with D perhaps matching TRBD1 (6 bases). The CDR3 consists of 15 residues. V shed 0 bases and J shed 2 bases, with 10 bases lying between them. The germline V gene has CDR1 LGHDT and CDR2 YNNKEL (reference sequence). The CDR3 spells CASSQDLGTNTEAFF. The CDR3 coding sequence is TGTGCCAGCAGCCAAGATCTGGGGACAAACACTGAAGCTTTCTTT.

This clone was observed a handful of times. V usage is TRBV6-5 and J usage is TRBJ1-1, with D uncertain. Trimming removed 2 bases at V and 6 bases at J, with 16 bases between. The CDR3 has 15 amino acids. Per germline, CDR1 MNHEY and CDR2 SVGAGI. This chain's CDR3 is CASSYGLTTSAEAFF. The CDR3 coding sequence is TGTGCCAGCAGTTACGGTTTGACGACCAGCGCTGAAGCTTTCTTT.